Listed below are T cell receptor beta chains from one sample, sequenced in a study of blood T cell repertoires in COVID-19. The assay was immunoSEQ multiplex PCR, and TCRdb's table has in-frame clones only and misses some. The profile shows about 230,000 clones, around four fifths of them singletons. Sequenced material: peripheral blood. These receptors all come from a woman aged 70 to 79 with active or convalescent COVID-19. The CDR3 runs from the conserved cysteine through the conserved F or W. The D gene is left open where the match is weak. The size entry is marked missing in some rows and otherwise reads once, few, many or a size class.

cdr3_length,j_call,v_call,d_call,clone_size,cdr3_aa,cdr3_nt
16,TRBJ1-1,TRBV5-5,TRBD1,few,CASSKGAGQVNTEAFF,TGTGCCAGCAGCAAAGGGGCTGGACAGGTGAACACTGAAGCTTTCTTT
14,TRBJ2-1,TRBV27,TRBD2,few,CASRTSGGANEQFF,TGTGCCAGCAGGACTAGCGGGGGGGCCAATGAGCAGTTCTTC
16,TRBJ1-2,TRBV5-1,TRBD1,few,CASSSGSGGSYGYSTF,TGCGCCAGCAGCTCCGGGTCAGGGGGGTCCTATGGCTACAGCACCTTC
13,TRBJ1-2,TRBV5-4,TRBD1,once,CASSRDRGGGYTF,TGTGCCAGCAGCCGCGACAGGGGGGGAGGCTACACCTTC
14,TRBJ1-5,TRBV7-2,NA,NA,CASSSGDLAQPQHF,TGTGCCAGCAGTTCAGGGGATTTGGCTCAGCCCCAGCATTTT
12,TRBJ2-7,TRBV7-9,NA,once,CASSSQGYEQYF,TGTGCCAGCAGCTCACAGGGCTACGAGCAGTACTTC
15,TRBJ2-2,TRBV5-5,TRBD2,NA,CASSRGGPGTGELFF,TGTGCCAGCAGCCGGGGAGGGCCGGGCACCGGGGAGCTGTTTTTT
16,TRBJ2-5,TRBV7-2,TRBD2,once,CASSLALVAGDKTQYF,TGTGCCAGCAGCTTAGCGTTGGTAGCGGGGGATAAGACCCAGTACTTC
19,TRBJ2-2,TRBV7-2,TRBD2,NA,CASSLGTSGRASDTGELFF,TGTGCCAGCAGCTTAGGGACTAGCGGGAGGGCCTCAGACACCGGGGAGCTGTTTTTT
16,TRBJ2-7,TRBV7-2,NA,NA,CASSPHQRGTSYEQYF,TGTGCCAGCAGCCCTCATCAACGGGGGACCTCCTACGAGCAGTACTTC
16,TRBJ2-1,TRBV4-2,TRBD2,once,CASSQDLTSGGNEQFF,TGTGCCAGCAGCCAAGACCTGACTAGCGGGGGTAATGAGCAGTTCTTC
15,TRBJ2-7,TRBV6-5,TRBD1,NA,CASSFSVTGNYEQYF,TGTGCCAGCAGTTTCTCCGTGACAGGGAACTACGAGCAGTACTTC
12,TRBJ2-7,TRBV12-3/TRBV12-4,NA,NA,CASSLLLYEQYF,TGTGCCAGCAGTTTGTTACTCTACGAGCAGTACTTC
12,TRBJ2-1,TRBV11-2,TRBD1,NA,CASSATGAEQFF,TGTGCCAGCAGCGCGACAGGGGCAGAGCAGTTCTTC
15,TRBJ2-3,TRBV5-4,NA,NA,CASSSTPQSADTQYF,TGTGCCAGCAGCTCGACCCCTCAAAGCGCAGATACGCAGTATTTT
17,TRBJ2-7,TRBV18,TRBD1,NA,CASSPPTGEKGSYEQYF,TGTGCCAGCTCACCACCCACAGGGGAAAAGGGCTCCTACGAGCAGTACTTC
13,TRBJ2-1,TRBV6-5,NA,few,CASRPSIHNEQFF,TGTGCCAGCCGGCCTAGCATCCACAATGAGCAGTTCTTC
15,TRBJ2-7,TRBV2,NA,NA,CASSDETASSYEQYF,TGTGCCAGCAGTGATGAGACTGCCAGCTCCTACGAGCAGTACTTC
14,TRBJ1-2,TRBV18,TRBD1,once,CASSPTGDPYGYTF,TGTGCCAGCTCACCAACAGGGGACCCCTATGGCTACACCTTC
12,TRBJ1-5,TRBV6-1,NA,NA,CASSDGPGPQHF,TGTGCCAGCAGTGATGGGCCCGGGCCCCAGCATTTT
12,TRBJ2-5,TRBV30,NA,once,CAWSVPEETQYF,TGTGCCTGGAGTGTACCGGAAGAGACCCAGTACTTC
14,TRBJ2-2,TRBV5-1,TRBD2,once,CASSLELASRELFF,TGCGCCAGCAGCTTGGAACTAGCGAGCCGGGAGCTGTTTTTT
16,TRBJ1-5,TRBV19,NA,NA,CASSMELGLGNQPQHF,TGTGCCAGTAGTATGGAACTGGGGCTAGGCAATCAGCCCCAGCATTTT
14,TRBJ2-3,TRBV10-2,NA,once,CASSENGDTDTQYF,TGCGCCAGCAGTGAGAACGGGGACACAGATACGCAGTATTTT
16,TRBJ2-7,TRBV30,TRBD1,once,CAWSVQGASPFYEQYF,TGTGCCTGGAGTGTCCAGGGGGCCAGCCCGTTCTACGAGCAGTACTTC
16,TRBJ2-3,TRBV5-1,NA,few,CASSLAPPGSTDTQYF,TGCGCCAGCAGCTTGGCCCCTCCGGGGAGCACAGATACGCAGTATTTT
14,TRBJ2-1,TRBV28,NA,NA,CASITSRNLQEQFF,TGTGCCAGCATTACTAGCAGAAACCTCCAGGAGCAGTTCTTC
15,TRBJ2-3,TRBV3-1/TRBV3-2,NA,NA,CASSQYFSDTDTQYF,TGTGCCAGCAGCCAATATTTCTCAGACACAGATACGCAGTATTTT
13,TRBJ1-1,TRBV14,NA,many,CASSQGQSTEAFF,TGTGCCAGCAGCCAAGGACAGTCAACTGAAGCTTTCTTT
17,TRBJ2-1,TRBV5-1,TRBD2,NA,CASSLIPTSGIYNEQFF,TGCGCCAGCAGCCTTATCCCTACTAGCGGGATATACAATGAGCAGTTCTTC
13,TRBJ2-5,TRBV4-1,NA,NA,CASSLSGQETQYF,TGCGCCAGCAGCCTAAGCGGCCAAGAGACCCAGTACTTC
15,TRBJ2-7,TRBV7-9,TRBD2,NA,CASSSLAGVTDEQYF,TGTGCCAGCAGCTCCCTAGCGGGAGTAACGGACGAGCAGTACTTC
18,TRBJ2-3,TRBV7-8,TRBD2,NA,CASSLGAVAGGPGDTQYF,TGTGCCAGCAGCTTAGGGGCGGTAGCGGGAGGGCCAGGGGATACGCAGTATTTT
18,TRBJ2-7,TRBV6-2/TRBV6-3,NA,NA,CASSYPTLGGFRTYEQYF,TGTGCCAGCAGTTATCCCACGCTCGGCGGTTTCCGAACCTACGAGCAGTACTTC
13,TRBJ1-5,TRBV28,NA,NA,CASSSPGNQPQHF,TGTGCCAGCAGCTCACCGGGCAATCAGCCCCAGCATTTT
12,TRBJ1-1,TRBV7-9,NA,NA,CASSRLNTEAFF,TGTGCCAGCAGCCGACTCAACACTGAAGCTTTCTTT
13,TRBJ1-3,TRBV6-5,NA,NA,CASSWRAGNTIYF,TGTGCCAGCAGTTGGCGGGCCGGAAACACCATATATTTT
15,TRBJ2-7,TRBV6-6,NA,NA,CASSYSERSGYEQYF,TGTGCCAGCAGTTACTCTGAGAGGTCGGGCTACGAGCAGTACTTC
15,TRBJ2-5,TRBV5-1,NA,once,CASSRLGWREETQYF,TGCGCCAGCAGCCGCTTGGGGTGGAGGGAAGAGACCCAGTACTTC
13,TRBJ2-2,TRBV6-4,NA,NA,CASSGRTAGELFF,TGTGCCAGCAGTGGAAGGACAGCCGGGGAGCTGTTTTTT
16,TRBJ2-7,TRBV3-1/TRBV3-2,TRBD2,NA,CASSQEGAREFNEQYF,TGTGCCAGCAGCCAAGAGGGTGCGCGGGAGTTCAACGAGCAGTACTTC
15,TRBJ1-4,TRBV6-5,TRBD1,NA,CASSYQTGSNEKLFF,TGTGCCAGCAGTTACCAGACAGGGAGTAATGAAAAACTGTTTTTT
17,TRBJ2-6,TRBV30,TRBD1,NA,CAWIRDRSTSGANVLTF,TGTGCCTGGATTAGGGACAGGAGCACCTCTGGGGCCAACGTCCTGACTTTC
13,TRBJ2-5,TRBV5-4,TRBD2,NA,CASSFGGEETQYF,TGTGCCAGCAGCTTCGGGGGGGAAGAGACCCAGTACTTC
13,TRBJ1-6,TRBV7-2,NA,NA,CASSLEGNSPLHF,TGTGCCAGCAGCTTAGAGGGGAATTCACCCCTCCACTTT
17,TRBJ1-2,TRBV5-1,TRBD1,NA,CASSRGTGGLSLYGYTF,TGCGCCAGCAGCCGCGGGACAGGGGGCCTCTCTCTCTATGGCTACACCTTC
17,TRBJ1-4,TRBV4-3,NA,NA,CASSQQPLQGMREKLFF,TGCGCCAGCAGCCAACAACCCCTCCAGGGGATGAGGGAAAAACTGTTTTTT
17,TRBJ2-7,TRBV4-2,TRBD2,NA,CASSHVGVAGSSYEQYF,TGTGCCAGCAGCCATGTAGGGGTAGCGGGATCCTCCTACGAGCAGTACTTC
12,TRBJ2-7,TRBV2,NA,NA,CASSSGPYEQYF,TGTGCCAGCAGTTCAGGGCCCTACGAGCAGTACTTC
19,TRBJ2-1,TRBV5-1,TRBD2,NA,CASSLRSTSGGASYNEQFF,TGCGCCAGCAGCTTGAGATCGACTAGCGGGGGGGCCTCCTACAATGAGCAGTTCTTC
15,TRBJ2-7,TRBV9,NA,NA,CASSVEPRGSYEQYF,TGTGCCAGCAGCGTAGAGCCCAGAGGGTCCTACGAGCAGTACTTC